Described below is a single TCR beta chain sequence and its context. Its antigen is not identified. The data were taken from a study of cytomegalovirus exposure and HLA in healthy donors. The study's findings and limits: Cytomegalovirus association was listed for about 150 TCR beta chains.

13 Jbeta primers and 60 Vbeta primers were used for the PCR. Profiling relied on immunoSEQ multiplex PCR, and the TCRdb table lists in-frame clones only, not all of them. The sample yields under 200,000 clones, approximately 85% seen once. This CDR3 has 13 amino acids. Germline V CDR1 and CDR2: SGDLS, YYNGEE. V was pared by 4 bases and J by 15 bases, with 19 bases between. The clonotype was recovered from a man between 18 and 29 years old in good health and CMV-seropositive. The V gene is TRBV9, the J gene TRBJ2-2; tentative D call: TRBD2 (5 bases). The material sequenced was PBMCs. DNA for the CDR3: TGTGCCAGCAGCCCTGCTGGAGGTTCTGGGGTGTTTTTT. The encoded protein is CASSPAGGSGVFF.